This entry is about one TCR beta chain. Antigen specificity is unknown. This record comes from a study of tumor-infiltrating lymphocytes in primary liver carcinoma. As for the study in general: Male and female patients aged 30 to 69 years made up the cohort.

The CDR3 sequence is 13 residues long. Per the germline V gene, CDR1 is SGHAT and CDR2 is FQNNGV. General study points: Tumors significantly exceeded blood in top-250-clone fraction (p = 0.039).

Between roughly 17 and 30 mg of unsorted bulk tissue served as the source from which RNA and DNA were co-extracted. The investigators made TCR beta cDNA from about 510 ng total RNA, using a constant-region primer. It was through three nested multiplex PCR rounds of slightly modified ARM-PCR that TCR beta libraries arose. TRBV1-TRBV30 forward primers paired with a C-beta reverse primer were used in the first two PCR rounds, which ran approximately 10 cycles each. TCRdb reanalysed the multiplex PCR reads using MiXCR and keeps one entry per CDR3 protein. The sample shows 100,000 to 150,000 distinct CDR3 sequences, roughly three fifths of them seen only once.

The V and J genes are TRBV11-2 and TRBJ2-5, with D perhaps matching TRBD2 (7 bases). This clonotype originated in a woman aged 55-69 years with primary liver carcinoma and hepatitis B virus infection. Sequences were obtained from liver tumor tissue from sampling region 3. Subset specified: tumor region T3, left-lateral pole. The CDR3 protein is CVSSLGGAGTQYF. The CDR3 coding sequence is TGTGTCAGTAGCTTGGGGGGGGCGGGGACCCAGTACTTC.